These 15 T cell receptor beta chains were sequenced from one sample in a study of T cell responses to AZD1222 COVID-19 vaccine. The assay was immunoSEQ multiplex PCR, and TCRdb's table has in-frame clones only and misses some. The table lists 170,000 or so clones, approximately 93% of them singletons. The source was peripheral blood, collected on day 0 of AZD1222 vaccination. These receptors all come from an adult in good health.

The rearrangement links TRBV12-3 or TRBV12-4 to TRBJ2-1; D is perhaps TRBD1 (6 bases). V was clipped by 6 bases and J by 6 bases, with 12 bases between them. This CDR3 has 13 residues. The CDR3 region has the DNA TGTGCCAGCAGCGGGGACACGGGCAATGAGCAGTTCTTC. Its translation is CASSGDTGNEQFF.

V is TRBV5-6 and J is TRBJ2-1; possibly TRBD1 or TRBD2 for D (5 bases each). CDR1 is SGHDT and CDR2 is YYEEEE in the germline V gene. The CDR3 runs to 15 residues. V lost 3 bases, J lost 0 bases, and 10 bases lay in between. The CDR3 loop is CASSWDVSSYNEQFF. CDR3 nucleotide sequence: TGTGCCAGCAGCTGGGACGTGAGCTCCTACAATGAGCAGTTCTTC.

This rearrangement joins TRBV6-1 to TRBJ1-5; D not resolved. V dropped 0 bases and J dropped 0 bases, with 6 bases sitting between them. Germline-derived CDR1 and CDR2 are MNHNS and SASEGT. There are 15 residues in the CDR3. The CDR3 reads CASSEASGSNQPQHF. The CDR3 nucleotides read TGTGCCAGCAGTGAAGCCTCAGGTAGCAATCAGCCCCAGCATTTT.

CDR3 DNA sequence: TGTGCCAGCAGCTTAGATGGGTGGAACACCGGGGAGCTGTTTTTT. Its translation: CASSLDGWNTGELFF. The chain has TRBV7-6 and TRBJ2-2; D is unclear. The CDR3 runs to 15 residues. V lost 1 base, J lost 1 base, and 7 bases lay in between. Germline CDR1 SGHVS, CDR2 FNYEAQ.

This clone was detected once. J is TRBJ1-5 and V is TRBV27; unclear D gene. V was shortened by 5 bases and J by 6 bases, with 11 bases between the two germline ends. CDR1 is MNHEY and CDR2 is SMNVEV in the germline V gene (reference sequence). The CDR3 has 13 amino acids. The CDR3 region is CASSEGESQPQHF. In DNA form, the CDR3 reads TGTGCCAGCAGTGAGGGAGAAAGTCAGCCCCAGCATTTT.

The chain links TRBV6-5 to TRBJ1-3; D is unresolved. This CDR3 is built from 11 residues. Trimming pared 5 bases from V and 4 bases from J, leaving 3 bases between. Germline V gives CDR1 MNHEY, CDR2 SVGAGI. CDR3 nucleotide sequence: TGTGCCAGCAGTACCGGAAACACCATATATTTT. Its protein product is CASSTGNTIYF.

The rearrangement joins TRBV18 to TRBJ1-5; 7 bases are a match to TRBD1. V shed 5 bases, J shed 0 bases, and the junction held 4 bases outside the gene matches. The germline V gene has CDR1 KGHSH and CDR2 LQKENI. The CDR3 consists of 15 residues. DNA for the CDR3: TGTGCCAGCTCAGAGGACAGGAGTAGCAATCAGCCCCAGCATTTT. This codes for CASSEDRSSNQPQHF.

The chain carries TRBV2 and TRBJ2-2; 8 bases fit TRBD2. The germline gives CDR1 SNHLY, CDR2 FYNNEI. J was trimmed by 6 bases and V by 4 bases; bases with no gene match: 7. The CDR3 covers 15 residues. This chain's CDR3 is CASSVGVAGPGELFF. CDR3 sequence (DNA): TGTGCCAGCAGTGTTGGAGTAGCGGGGCCCGGGGAGCTGTTTTTT.

A single count supports this clone. The chain employs TRBV5-1 and TRBJ1-1; no firm D call. The CDR3 contains 14 residues. V lost 5 bases to trimming and J lost 2 bases, with 13 bases between them. Germline lookup yields CDR1 SGHRS and CDR2 YFSETQ. CDR3 sequence (DNA): TGCGCCAGCAGTATGATGGACCTCAACACTGAAGCTTTCTTT. The encoded protein is CASSMMDLNTEAFF. The entire variable domain, with the rest obtained from reference TRBV5-1 and TRBJ1-1, is as follows: KAGVTQTPRYLIKTRGQQVTLSCSPISGHRSVSWYQQTPGQGLQFLFEYFSETQRNKGNFPGRFSGRQFSNSRSEMNVSTLELGDSALYLCASSMMDLNTEAFFGQGTRLTVV.

The chain has TRBV5-1 and TRBJ2-3; D call uncertain. The CDR3 has 14 amino acids. The ends were cut back, 4 bases at V and 5 bases at J, with 14 bases in the middle. CDR1 SGHRS and CDR2 YFSETQ come from the germline V gene. CDR3 sequence reads: CASSPTVGGDTQYF. CDR3 nucleotides: TGCGCCAGCAGCCCAACGGTGGGCGGAGATACGCAGTATTTT.

The chain couples TRBV12-3 or TRBV12-4 to TRBJ1-2; D may be TRBD1 (5 bases). This CDR3 has 13 amino acids. Trimming removed 6 bases at V and 5 bases at J, with 13 bases between. The CDR3 loop is CASRGDPFYGYTF. CDR3 DNA: TGTGCCAGCAGGGGGGACCCTTTTTATGGCTACACCTTC.

The chain is built from TRBV18 and TRBJ1-1; TRBD1 is a possible D gene (6 bases). This CDR3 spans 15 amino acids. Trimming cost V 1 base and J 1 base, with 10 bases left between them. Germline assignment: CDR1 KGHSH and CDR2 LQKENI. The CDR3 sequence: CASSPLGRGNTEAFF. CDR3 in DNA: TGTGCCAGCTCACCACTCGGCAGGGGGAACACTGAAGCTTTCTTT.

The CDR3 reads CASSLAGRVNTEAFF. The CDR3, as DNA: TGTGCCAGCAGCTTAGCCGGCAGGGTGAACACTGAAGCTTTCTTT. The V gene is TRBV11-2, the J gene TRBJ1-1, with a possible D match to TRBD1 (5 bases). Trimming took off 1 base at V and 0 bases at J, with 9 bases between the two ends. The CDR3 spans 15 residues. Germline CDR1 reads SGHAT; CDR2 reads FQNNGV.

The chain is built from TRBV10-2 and TRBJ2-7, with a possible D match to TRBD2 (6 bases). V lost 0 bases and J 7 bases, leaving 10 bases between the germline ends. Germline V gene sequence: CDR1 WSHSY, CDR2 SAAADI. The CDR3 has 13 residues. CDR3 nucleotides: TGCGCCAGCAGTGAGTCCCGGGACTGGGAGCAGTACTTC. This gives the protein CASSESRDWEQYF.

The V gene is TRBV6-5, the J gene TRBJ2-7; 7 nucleotides match TRBD2. The CDR3 contains 15 residues. The V and J ends lost 0 bases and 2 bases, in that order; junction bases with no gene match: 4. The germline V gene encodes CDR1 MNHEY and CDR2 SVGAGI. The CDR3 spells CASSYSGGLTYEQYF. The DNA of the CDR3 is TGTGCCAGCAGTTACTCGGGAGGGTTAACCTACGAGCAGTACTTC.